A single sample is the source of the 17 T cell receptor beta chains below, sequenced in a study of cytomegalovirus exposure and HLA in healthy donors. The PCR had 60 Vbeta and 13 Jbeta primers. Libraries were prepared by immunoSEQ multiplex PCR; TCRdb keeps only in-frame clonotypes and omits some of them. The data hold over 150,000 clones, with 60% to 85% observed a single time. Source material: PBMCs. These receptor sequences come from a man between 45 and 60 years old in good health and CMV-seropositive.

The V and J genes are TRBV4-2 and TRBJ1-6; 9 bases are a match to TRBD1. Per germline, CDR1 LGHNA and CDR2 YNFKEQ. V shed 3 bases and J 9 bases; nucleotides not matched to a gene: 9. The CDR3 is made up of 16 amino acids. As DNA, the CDR3 is TGTGCCAGCAGCCAGACACCGGGACAGGGATTTTCACCCCTCCACTTT. This encodes CASSQTPGQGFSPLHF.

The chain employs TRBV7-9 and TRBJ2-7; D gene uncertain. V was clipped by 3 bases and J by 0 bases, with 9 bases between them. Germline-derived CDR1 and CDR2 are SEHNR and FQNEAQ (reference sequence). The CDR3 is 14 amino acids. The CDR3 loop is CASSFEVISYEQYF. CDR3 coding DNA: TGTGCCAGCAGCTTTGAGGTAATCTCCTACGAGCAGTACTTC.

The rearrangement links TRBV29-1 to TRBJ2-2; 11 nucleotides line up with TRBD1. CDR3 length equals 15 residues. The V segment lost 7 bases and the J segment 5 bases; nucleotides outside the gene matches: 9. Germline V gene data show CDR1 as SQVTM and CDR2 as ANQGSEA. CDR3 region: CSATGQGGETGELFF. The CDR3 bases are TGCAGCGCTACGGGACAGGGGGGGGAGACCGGGGAGCTGTTTTTT.

The chain uses TRBV25-1 and TRBJ2-7; D is perhaps TRBD2 (7 bases). Germline CDR1 MGHDK, CDR2 SYGVNS. CDR3 length: 12 residues. CDR3 loop: CARARGGYEQYF. As DNA, the CDR3 is TGTGCGAGGGCCAGGGGAGGGTACGAGCAGTACTTC.

V is TRBV5-1 and J is TRBJ2-1; the match to TRBD2 covers 8 bases. Germline V gene data show CDR1 as SGHRS and CDR2 as YFSETQ. The CDR3 length is 13 residues. The V and J ends lost 3 bases and 7 bases, in that order; junction bases with no gene match: 3. The CDR3 nucleotides read TGCGCCAGCAGCTCTGGCGGGGGGAATGAGCAGTTCTTC. Its protein is CASSSGGGNEQFF.

The chain couples TRBV27 to TRBJ2-7; a weak D match, TRBD1 (5 bases). The V gene's germline CDR1 is MNHEY and CDR2 SMNVEV (reference sequence). This CDR3 comprises 15 residues. V was clipped by 2 bases and J by 1 base, with 12 bases between them. The CDR3 spells CASSLRGHNSYEQYF. CDR3 bases: TGTGCCAGCAGTTTAAGGGGTCACAATTCCTACGAGCAGTACTTC.

The V and J genes are TRBV11-2 and TRBJ1-5; unclear D gene. This CDR3 is built from 13 residues. V dropped 2 bases and J dropped 5 bases, with 7 bases sitting between them. The V gene's germline CDR1 is SGHAT and CDR2 FQNNGV. DNA of the CDR3: TGTGCCAGCAGCTTAAACCCAGATCAGCCCCAGCATTTT. Its translation is CASSLNPDQPQHF.

V gene TRBV6-4 combines with J gene TRBJ2-7; 11 positions agree with TRBD2. V shed 6 bases and J 2 bases; nucleotides not matched to a gene: 9. This CDR3 comprises 16 residues. Germline values: CDR1 MRHNA, CDR2 SNTAGT. CDR3 bases: TGTGCCAGCAGGACCCGACTAGCGGGACTGGCCTACGAGCAGTACTTC. Translation gives CASRTRLAGLAYEQYF.

V gene TRBV11-2 combines with J gene TRBJ1-2; D is undetermined. Looked up from germline, CDR1 is SGHAT and CDR2 is FQNNGV. The V gene lost 0 bases and the J gene lost 5 bases, with 10 bases spanning the gap. CDR3 length equals 14 residues. The CDR3 DNA follows: TGTGCCAGCAGCTTAGAAGTCCCCGCGTATGGCTACACCTTC. This codes for CASSLEVPAYGYTF.

The chain carries TRBV5-1 and TRBJ1-1, with TRBD1 as a possible D gene (5 bases). The CDR3 spans 14 residues. The ends were cut back, 4 bases at V and 9 bases at J, with 19 bases in the middle. Germline-derived CDR1 and CDR2 are SGHRS and YFSETQ. In nucleotides, the CDR3 is TGCGCCAGCAGCGGACCGGGACTTTCTGTACAAGCTTTCTTT. Amino acid sequence: CASSGPGLSVQAFF.

The sample holds one count of this clone. The chain uses TRBV28 and TRBJ2-7, with 9 bases that match TRBD1. The length of the CDR3 is 14 residues. The V and J ends lost 4 bases and 4 bases, in that order; junction bases with no gene match: 5. The germline V gene encodes CDR1 MDHEN and CDR2 SYDVKM. The CDR3 is CASSYPGQGYEQYF. The CDR3 DNA follows: TGTGCCAGCAGTTACCCGGGACAGGGTTACGAGCAGTACTTC.

J is TRBJ2-7 and V is TRBV27; 8 bases map to TRBD1. The CDR3 runs to 19 residues. Germline values: CDR1 MNHEY, CDR2 SMNVEV (reference sequence). Trimming cost V 0 bases and J 1 base; bases outside gene matches: 14. The CDR3 nucleotides read TGTGCCAGCAGTTTATCCGACAGGGGCCTCCGGCTAGGGTCCTACGAGCAGTACTTC. Its protein product is CASSLSDRGLRLGSYEQYF.

The chain couples TRBV7-6 to TRBJ1-4; tentative D call: TRBD1 (6 bases). Trimming shortened V by 5 bases and J by 4 bases, and 23 bases separated the two germline ends. Germline lookup yields CDR1 SGHVS and CDR2 FNYEAQ. CDR3 length: 18 residues. In DNA form, the CDR3 reads TGTGCCAGCAGCCCCGAGAGGGAGGGGGGGAGATTTAATGAAAAACTGTTTTTT. Its protein is CASSPEREGGRFNEKLFF. Filled out from reference TRBV7-6 and TRBJ1-4, the complete variable domain reads GAGVSQSPRYKVTKRGQDVALRCDPISGHVSLYWYRQALGQGPEFLTYFNYEAQQDKSGLPNDRFSAERPEGSISTLTIQRTEQRDSAMYRCASSPEREGGRFNEKLFFGSGTQLSVL.

This chain connects TRBV7-7 to TRBJ2-5; TRBD2 matches at 10 bases. Germline V gives CDR1 SSHAT, CDR2 FNYEAQ (reference sequence). The V segment lost 2 bases and the J segment 8 bases; nucleotides outside the gene matches: 11. The CDR3 runs to 16 residues. The DNA of the CDR3 is TGTGCCAGCAGCTTAAAACCAGCCGCTAGCGGGGGAACCCAGTACTTC. Translating gives CASSLKPAASGGTQYF.

The chain uses TRBV5-6 and TRBJ1-1; D unclear. The CDR3 spans 14 residues. The V end lost 0 bases, the J end lost 0 bases, and 6 bases lay between the germline ends. The germline V gene encodes CDR1 SGHDT and CDR2 YYEEEE. CDR3 loop: CASSLAQMNTEAFF. The CDR3 DNA reads as TGTGCCAGCAGCTTGGCACAGATGAACACTGAAGCTTTCTTT.

This chain connects TRBV11-2 to TRBJ2-1; D call uncertain. The V gene lost 2 bases and the J gene lost 8 bases, with 7 bases spanning the gap. Germline CDR1 and CDR2: SGHAT and FQNNGV. The CDR3 consists of 12 residues. CDR3 protein: CASSLSTHEQFF. The CDR3 bases are TGTGCCAGCAGCTTATCGACTCATGAGCAGTTCTTC. Full variable domain (missing parts from reference TRBV11-2 and TRBJ2-1): EAGVAQSPRYKIIEKRQSVAFWCNPISGHATLYWYQQILGQGPKLLIQFQNNGVVDDSQLPKDRFSAERLKGVDSTLKIQPAKLEDSAVYLCASSLSTHEQFFGPGTRLTVL.

The J gene is TRBJ2-3, the V gene TRBV28, with D perhaps TRBD2 (5 bases). Per germline, CDR1 MDHEN and CDR2 SYDVKM. Trimming stripped 3 bases from V and 10 bases from J, with 17 bases between. The CDR3 runs 14 residues. Here the CDR3 reads CASSFLDSSVAQYF. The CDR3 DNA is TGTGCCAGCAGTTTTCTGGACTCCAGTGTGGCGCAGTATTTT.